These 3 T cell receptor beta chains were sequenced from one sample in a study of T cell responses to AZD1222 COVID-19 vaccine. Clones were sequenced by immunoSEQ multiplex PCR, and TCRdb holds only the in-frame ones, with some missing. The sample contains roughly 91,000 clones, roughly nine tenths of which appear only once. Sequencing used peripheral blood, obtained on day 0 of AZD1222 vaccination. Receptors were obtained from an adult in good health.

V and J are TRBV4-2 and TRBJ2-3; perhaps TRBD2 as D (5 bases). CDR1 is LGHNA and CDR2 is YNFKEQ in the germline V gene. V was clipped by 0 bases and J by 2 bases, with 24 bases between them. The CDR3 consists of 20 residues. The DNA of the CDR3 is TGTGCCAGCAGCCAAGATCTAATTGTCCGGGGAAGGAGTGCCACAGATACGCAGTATTTT. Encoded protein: CASSQDLIVRGRSATDTQYF.

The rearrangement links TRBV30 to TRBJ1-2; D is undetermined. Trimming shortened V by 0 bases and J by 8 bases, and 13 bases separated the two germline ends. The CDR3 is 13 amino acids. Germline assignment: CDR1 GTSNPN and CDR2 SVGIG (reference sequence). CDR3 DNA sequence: TGTGCCTGGAGTGTAACGGCAGGAAGGGGCTACACCTTC. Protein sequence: CAWSVTAGRGYTF.

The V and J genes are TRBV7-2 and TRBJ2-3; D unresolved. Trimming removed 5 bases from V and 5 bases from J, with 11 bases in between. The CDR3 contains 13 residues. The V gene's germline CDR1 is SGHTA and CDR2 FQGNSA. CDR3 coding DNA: TGTGCCAGCAGCCCTGCTCGTGGAGATACGCAGTATTTT. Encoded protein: CASSPARGDTQYF.